The 7 T cell receptor beta chains below come from one sample, sequenced in a study of T-cell memory formation after mild COVID-19. TCRdb itself ran the 5' RACE reads through MiXCR, one entry per CDR3 protein. Of 35,000 to 45,000 distinct CDR3 sequences listed, over 6.5% were seen once; the top ten hold approximately 0.74%. The sequencing sample was made of PBMCs or a T cell subset sorted from them (not recorded which). These TCRs come from an adult who had mild COVID-19 (a few samples of this study predate the infection). Cell type and time point are not known.

The chain employs TRBV12-3 or TRBV12-4 and TRBJ2-3; D remains unclear. The CDR3 contains 16 residues. Trimming stripped 3 bases from V and 0 bases from J, with 13 bases between. CDR3 protein: CASSFSSRPSTDTQYF. Written as DNA, the CDR3 is TGTGCCAGCAGTTTTTCCTCACGCCCTAGCACAGATACGCAGTATTTT.

The CDR3 DNA sequence: TGTGCCAGCAGCACCCGAGCTCCTAGGGACAGGGGGATCGGGGAGCTGTTTTTT. Its translation is CASSTRAPRDRGIGELFF. The rearrangement uses TRBV5-4 and TRBJ2-2; TRBD1 aligns across 11 bases. This CDR3 region has 18 residues. Germline V gene sequence: CDR1 SGHNT, CDR2 YYREEE (reference sequence). J gave up 7 bases and V 4 bases, and 15 bases lay outside the gene matches.

This clonotype turned up a few times. The genes are TRBV4-2 and TRBJ2-5; a weak D match, TRBD2 (7 bases). Between the trimmed V and J ends, which lost 0 bases and 5 bases, there was a span of 25 bases. The CDR3 sequence is 19 residues long. The germline CDR1 and CDR2 sequences are LGHNA and YNFKEQ. The CDR3 protein is CASSQDWMGLGGPGETQYF. In DNA, the CDR3 is TGTGCCAGCAGCCAAGATTGGATGGGTTTGGGGGGGCCTGGGGAGACCCAGTACTTC.

This clonotype was counted many times. The CDR3 sequence is CSVVRQRYLNTEAFF. CDR3 coding DNA: TGCAGCGTTGTGAGACAGCGGTATTTGAACACTGAAGCTTTCTTT. This chain joins TRBV29-1 and TRBJ1-1, with D tentatively TRBD1 (5 bases). CDR1 SQVTM and CDR2 ANQGSEA come from the germline V gene. Trimming took off 4 bases at V and 0 bases at J, with 15 bases between the two ends. This CDR3 contains 15 residues.

The V and J genes are TRBV5-1 and TRBJ2-1, with 8 bases that match TRBD2. Germline V gene lookup returns CDR1 SGHRS and CDR2 YFSETQ. J was trimmed by 4 bases and V by 5 bases; bases with no gene match: 5. This CDR3 is 14 amino acids long. CDR3 nucleotides: TGCGCCAGCAGTGGGGGCGGGGGGTACAATGAGCAGTTCTTC. Translating gives CASSGGGGYNEQFF.

This clonotype was seen more than once but under ten times. The chain employs TRBV6-4 and TRBJ1-1; D is undetermined. The CDR3 is 13 residues long. Trimming shortened V by 3 bases and J by 1 base, and 6 bases separated the two germline ends. The germline CDR1 and CDR2 sequences are MRHNA and SNTAGT. CDR3 coding DNA: TGTGCCAGCAGTGATGAGTGGAACACTGAAGCTTTCTTT. Amino acids: CASSDEWNTEAFF.

This chain links TRBV11-1 with TRBJ2-7, with TRBD1 as a possible D gene (5 bases). CDR3 length: 15 residues. Germline assignment: CDR1 SGHAT and CDR2 FQDESV (reference sequence). V shed 4 bases and J shed 2 bases, with 15 bases lying between them. Here the CDR3 reads CASSSSGHVPYEQYF. In DNA form, the CDR3 reads TGTGCCAGCAGCTCCTCTGGACATGTTCCCTACGAGCAGTACTTC.